This T cell receptor beta chain originates from a study of human thymus T cells (dated by TCRdb to the early 2020s). In terms of the full investigation: The study described the TCR alpha and beta repertoires in about eight infant thymus samples and a few matching peripheral blood samples. The cohort included a handful of male and a couple of female infants, with donor ages spanning 7 to 244 days.

Thymus tissue was collected as surgical resects that were removed during corrective cardiac surgery. Donors were immunologically healthy infants undergoing open corrective cardiac surgery for congenital heart defects in Finland. Thymocytes were mechanically released from the tissue and were stored as pellets of roughly 9-33 million cells at -70 degrees C. A QIAsymphony instrument was used to extract genomic DNA from the frozen cell pellets. Trimming takes 3 bases off V and 5 bases off J; junction bases not matched to a gene: 7. CDR3 length: 14 amino acids, cysteine to phenylalanine. Just the 42-base CDR3 DNA is kept, in frame starting at base 1. According to the germline V gene, CDR1 reads SGHDT and CDR2 reads YYEEEE. General conclusions and limits of the study: The related research reported highly overlapping thymic TCR repertoires among unrelated individuals. Thymus samples yielded on average around 800,000 unique TCRB clonotypes, compared with around 79,000 from blood samples. Biased V and J gene segment usage appeared to be present in both thymic and peripheral blood repertoires.

Comment on this clone: Its antigen is unknown. It has no much larger one-base neighbor in the sample; base qualities were not kept.

TCRB and TCRAD loci were amplified from a standardized quantity of quality-controlled genomic DNA using the immunoSEQ multiplex PCR assay. The V(D)J region was spanned by amplicons of a length sufficient to cover the CDR3 and to identify V and J genes. The commercial immunoSEQ service was used to sequence amplicons on an Illumina platform. On the authors' methods: Primer bias and sequencing errors were corrected using previously described methods, and TCRAD and TCRB definitions followed the IMGT database. Analysis of the repertoires was done with immunoSEQ Analyzer 3.0 and VDJTools and included basic statistics, V/J segment usage, diversity estimates, rarefaction and pairwise overlap. Diversity was estimated with Chao1, ChaoE, Efron-Thisted, Shannon and inverse Simpson indices, and also on datasets down-sampled to the smallest sample. Repertoire overlap was determined by strict matching of CDR3 nucleotide sequence, V gene and J gene, and Jaccard-based multidimensional scaling clustering was applied. Imported from immuneACCESS, the table was reduced by TCRdb to in-frame sequences with V and J called. These copies leave out some clones; in studies compared against another copy, an unresolved V gene accounts for under half, and the cause of the remainder is not known. V and J calls and clone size are given by that table; D and trimming were obtained from the DNA. Across this sample there are 100,000 to 150,000 clones, with around 94% seen only once. The ten largest account for 0.02% to 0.03% of the sample.

This receptor was obtained from a boy younger than two with a congenital heart defect but otherwise immunologically healthy. Sequenced material: thymus tissue. The sequence links TRBV5-6 to TRBJ1-2, with TRBD1 identical over 7 junction bases. The CDR3 is CASSSATGPYGYTF. The sequenced DNA is TGTGCCAGCAGCTCAGCGACAGGGCCTTATGGCTACACCTTC.